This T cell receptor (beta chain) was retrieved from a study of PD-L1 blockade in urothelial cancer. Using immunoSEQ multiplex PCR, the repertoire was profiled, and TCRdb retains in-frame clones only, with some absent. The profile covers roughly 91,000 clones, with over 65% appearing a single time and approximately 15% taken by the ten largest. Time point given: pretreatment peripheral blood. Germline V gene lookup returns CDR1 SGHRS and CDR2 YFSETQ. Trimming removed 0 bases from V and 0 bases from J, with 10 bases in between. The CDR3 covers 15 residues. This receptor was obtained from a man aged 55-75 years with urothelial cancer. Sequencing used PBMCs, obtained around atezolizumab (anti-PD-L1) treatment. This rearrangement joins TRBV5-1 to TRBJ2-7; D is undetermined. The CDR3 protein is CASSLEAGRSYEQYF. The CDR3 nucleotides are TGCGCCAGCAGCTTGGAGGCAGGCCGCTCCTACGAGCAGTACTTC.